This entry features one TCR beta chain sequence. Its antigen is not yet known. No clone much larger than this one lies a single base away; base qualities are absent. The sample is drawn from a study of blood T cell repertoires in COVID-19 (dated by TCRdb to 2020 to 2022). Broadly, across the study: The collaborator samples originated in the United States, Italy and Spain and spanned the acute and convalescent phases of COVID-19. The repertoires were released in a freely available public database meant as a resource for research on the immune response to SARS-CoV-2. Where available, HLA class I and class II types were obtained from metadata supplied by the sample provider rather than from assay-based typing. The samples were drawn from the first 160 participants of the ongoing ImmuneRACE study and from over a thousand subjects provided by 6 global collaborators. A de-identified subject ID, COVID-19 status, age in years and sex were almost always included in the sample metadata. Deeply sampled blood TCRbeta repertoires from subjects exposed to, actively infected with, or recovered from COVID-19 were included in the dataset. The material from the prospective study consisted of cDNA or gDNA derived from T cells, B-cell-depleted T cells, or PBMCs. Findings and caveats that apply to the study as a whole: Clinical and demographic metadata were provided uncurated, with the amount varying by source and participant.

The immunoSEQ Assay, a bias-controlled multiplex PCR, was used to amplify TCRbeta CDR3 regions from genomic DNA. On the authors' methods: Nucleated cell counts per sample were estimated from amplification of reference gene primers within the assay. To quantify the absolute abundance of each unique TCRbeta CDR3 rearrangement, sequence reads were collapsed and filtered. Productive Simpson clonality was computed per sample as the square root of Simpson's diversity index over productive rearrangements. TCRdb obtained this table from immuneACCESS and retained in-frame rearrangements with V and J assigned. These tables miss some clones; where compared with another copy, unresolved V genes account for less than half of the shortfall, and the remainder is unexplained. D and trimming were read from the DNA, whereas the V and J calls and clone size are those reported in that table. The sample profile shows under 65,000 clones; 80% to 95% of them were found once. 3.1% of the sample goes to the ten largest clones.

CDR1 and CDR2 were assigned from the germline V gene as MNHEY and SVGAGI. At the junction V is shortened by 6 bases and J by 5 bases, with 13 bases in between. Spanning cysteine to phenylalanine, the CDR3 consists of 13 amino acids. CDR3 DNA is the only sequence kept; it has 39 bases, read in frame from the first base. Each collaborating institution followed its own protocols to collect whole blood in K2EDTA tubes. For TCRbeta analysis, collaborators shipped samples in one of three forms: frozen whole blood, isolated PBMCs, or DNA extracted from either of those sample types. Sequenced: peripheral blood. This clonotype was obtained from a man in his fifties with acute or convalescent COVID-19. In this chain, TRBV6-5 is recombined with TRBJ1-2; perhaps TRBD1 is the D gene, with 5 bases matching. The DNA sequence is TGTGCCAGCAGCAAGGACGGGACTTATGGCTACACCTTC. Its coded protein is CASSKDGTYGYTF.